Presented here are 8 T cell receptor beta chains from one specimen sequenced in a study of breast tumors, draining lymph nodes, adjacent tissues. The lymph nodes were axillary draining lymph nodes from breast cancer patients. Each CDR3 protein gets one entry after TCRdb re-called the multiplex PCR reads with MiXCR. The sample lists approximately 200,000 distinct CDR3 sequences, roughly 31% occurring once. Sample: axillary lymph node tissue. These receptors came from a female donor with breast cancer. Some clones in this sample may be carry-over from other donors' samples.

The sample holds a few counts of this clonotype. A much more abundant neighbour one base away suggests this may be a read error. The genes are TRBV20-1 and TRBJ2-1, with TRBD2 as a possible D gene (6 bases). This CDR3 region has 14 residues. Germline V gives CDR1 DFQATT, CDR2 SNEGSKA (reference sequence). The CDR3 protein is CSALRDSTRNEQLF. CDR3 nucleotide sequence: TGCAGTGCCCTCCGGGACTCGACCCGCAATGAGCAGCTCTTC.

This clonotype was picked up many times. The V call is TRBV12-3 or TRBV12-4, the J call TRBJ2-3; 11 positions agree with TRBD2. V lost 3 bases and J lost 6; bases outside the gene matches: 8. This CDR3 region has 16 residues. The CDR3 reads CASSLPLAGGQDTQYF. In nucleotides, the CDR3 is TGTGCCAGCAGTTTGCCCCTAGCGGGGGGCCAGGATACGCAGTATTTT.

This clonotype was counted ten times or more. V usage is TRBV5-1 and J usage is TRBJ2-7, with D perhaps TRBD2 (5 bases). Germline V CDR1 and CDR2: SGHRS, YFSETQ. V was clipped by 1 base and J by 5 bases, with 13 bases between them. The CDR3 is 14 amino acids. DNA of the CDR3: TGCGCCAGCAGCTTGCAAAGAGGGATACACGAGCAGTACTTC. The encoded protein is CASSLQRGIHEQYF. Combining the CDR3 with reference TRBV5-1 and TRBJ2-7 gives the whole variable domain KAGVTQTPRYLIKTRGQQVTLSCSPISGHRSVSWYQQTPGQGLQFLFEYFSETQRNKGNFPGRFSGRQFSNSRSEMNVSTLELGDSALYLCASSLQRGIHEQYFGPGTRLTVT.

As to this clonotype: This is likely a read error, given that the CDR3 carries no conserved phenylalanine or tryptophan at its end. The CDR3 bases are TGTGCCAGCAGTCTGACGGCCAACTCTGGCTACACCATC. Protein: CASSLTANSGYTI. This rearrangement joins TRBV2 to TRBJ1-2; D is unresolved. CDR3 length: 13 residues. Germline loops: CDR1 SNHLY, CDR2 FYNNEI.

The chain joins TRBV5-1 to TRBJ2-1; 9 bases align to TRBD2. V lost 0 bases to trimming and J lost 7 bases; unmatched junction nucleotides: 5. CDR3 length equals 15 residues. Per germline, CDR1 SGHRS and CDR2 YFSETQ. CDR3 protein: CASSLVAGGGNEQFF. CDR3 coding DNA: TGCGCCAGCAGCTTGGTCGCGGGGGGGGGGAATGAGCAGTTCTTC.

To note about this clonotype: This may be a read error, as it is one base from a much larger clone. The J gene is TRBJ2-1, the V gene TRBV5-4; tentatively, D is TRBD2 (5 bases). V was cut by 1 base and J by 6 bases, with 14 bases left in between. From germline, CDR1 is SGHNT and CDR2 YYREEE (reference sequence). This CDR3 spans 15 amino acids. CDR3 DNA sequence: TGTGCCAGCAGCTTGATCACTACCGGGGTCAATGAGCAGTTCTTC. Translation: CASSLITTGVNEQFF.

This clonotype appeared many times. This rearrangement joins TRBV9 to TRBJ2-1, with D tentatively TRBD2 (5 bases). Trimming removed 0 bases at V and 0 bases at J, with 13 bases between. The V gene's germline CDR1 is SGDLS and CDR2 YYNGEE. This CDR3 has 17 amino acids. The CDR3 loop is CASSVGLPASSYNEQFF. In DNA, the CDR3 is TGTGCCAGCAGCGTAGGACTACCCGCCTCCTCCTACAATGAGCAGTTCTTC.

The CDR3 DNA follows: TGTGCCAGCAGCCCCCGCGCTAGCGGGGGGGCCAATGAGCAGTTCTTC. Encoded protein: CASSPRASGGANEQFF. The chain joins TRBV2 to TRBJ2-1; 12 nucleotides match TRBD2. The CDR3 has 16 amino acids. The germline CDR1 and CDR2 sequences are SNHLY and FYNNEI. Trimming took 6 bases from V and 6 from J; bases not matched to a gene: 9.